This entry concerns a single T cell receptor (beta chain). The germline V gene encodes CDR1 SGHVS and CDR2 FNYEAQ. V was cut by 5 bases and J by 5 bases, with 11 bases left in between. This CDR3 has 13 residues. The data are from a study of tumor-infiltrating lymphocytes in oesophageal squamous cell carcinoma. Via MiXCR, TCRdb re-called the PCR reads, giving one row per CDR3 protein. The sample carries about 21,000 distinct CDR3 sequences, roughly 41% recorded once. The chain joins TRBV7-6 to TRBJ2-3; no reliable D call. The specimen was normal esophageal tissue next to the tumor. This TCR came from a male donor with esophageal squamous cell carcinoma. The CDR3 sequence is CASSPGLGDTQYF. The CDR3 nucleotides are TGTGCCAGCAGCCCCGGGCTGGGAGATACGCAGTATTTT.